Presented here are 22 T cell receptor beta chains from one specimen sequenced in a study of T cells in Graves' hyperthyroidism and ophthalmopathy. Amplified regions were TCR beta CDR3 sequences from RNA transcripts. The TCR CDR3 first-round RT-PCR relied on the HTBI primer set. A single record per CDR3 protein comes from TCRdb applying MiXCR to the multiplex PCR reads. The sample lists hundreds of thousands of distinct CDR3 sequences, roughly 20% seen once, with roughly a third in the top ten. Sample: blood. The receptors come from a man younger than 40 with Graves' ophthalmopathy.

The table lists this clonotype with a few counts. This chain joins TRBV7-2 and TRBJ2-1, with no clear D. The germline V and J ends were trimmed by 1 base and 7 bases, with 14 bases remaining between them. Germline V gene data show CDR1 as SGHTA and CDR2 as FQGNSA. The CDR3 runs to 15 residues. The CDR3 DNA is TGTGCCAGCAGCTTAGGTGGGGTAACGGAAAATGAGCAGTTCTTC. It encodes CASSLGGVTENEQFF.

This clonotype was seen repeatedly, ten times or more. This chain connects TRBV20-1 to TRBJ1-2, with D uncertain. Germline values: CDR1 DFQATT, CDR2 SNEGSKA (reference sequence). The CDR3 is 15 amino acids. V lost 3 bases and J lost 5, with 19 bases in between. The CDR3 nucleotides read TGCAGTGCTAGGGCTCGACCGGGTCCTCCTTATGGCTACACCTTC. This codes for CSARARPGPPYGYTF.

This clonotype was seen at least ten times. J is TRBJ1-2 and V is TRBV3-1; 7 bases map to TRBD1. The germline gives CDR1 LGHDT, CDR2 YNNKEL (reference sequence). The CDR3 loop spans 15 amino acids. V trimming: 0 bases; J trimming: 6 bases; junction bases outside the gene matches: 7. The CDR3 reads CASSQDPDRVNGYTF. The CDR3 region has the DNA TGTGCCAGCAGCCAAGACCCCGACAGGGTTAATGGCTACACCTTC. Based on the CDR3 plus reference TRBV3-1 and TRBJ1-2, the full variable domain is DTAVSQTPKYLVTQMGNDKSIKCEQNLGHDTMYWYKQDSKKFLKIMFSYNNKELIINETVPNRFSPKSPDKAHLNLHINSLELGDSAVYFCASSQDPDRVNGYTFGSGTRLTVV.

The chain has TRBV3-1 and TRBJ1-3; D might be TRBD1 (5 bases). The CDR3 sequence is 15 residues long. The germline V gene encodes CDR1 LGHDT and CDR2 YNNKEL (reference sequence). With 2 bases removed from V and 2 bases from J, the gap between germline ends came to 10 bases. CDR3 sequence (DNA): TGTGCCAGCAGCCAATCGGGGGGGGCTGGAAACACCATATATTTT. Its translation is CASSQSGGAGNTIYF.

This clonotype was seen repeatedly, ten times or more. The chain links TRBV3-1 to TRBJ1-3; D is undetermined. This CDR3 contains 15 residues. Germline values: CDR1 LGHDT, CDR2 YNNKEL (reference sequence). V dropped 4 bases and J dropped 0 bases, with 10 bases sitting between them. CDR3 nucleotide sequence: TGTGCCAGCAGCCGGCAGGCCTACTCTGGAAACACCATATATTTT. It specifies CASSRQAYSGNTIYF.

The chain has TRBV27 and TRBJ2-4, with 13 bases identical to TRBD2. Germline V gene data show CDR1 as MNHEY and CDR2 as SMNVEV (reference sequence). J was trimmed by 1 base and V by 2 bases; bases with no gene match: 2. The CDR3 consists of 17 residues. The DNA for the CDR3 is TGTGCCAGCAGTTTAGGGACTAGCGGGGTCGCCAAAAACATTCAGTACTTC. This encodes CASSLGTSGVAKNIQYF.

This clonotype was recorded a few times. The genes are TRBV18 and TRBJ2-3; D gene uncertain. This CDR3 contains 14 residues. Trimming stripped 1 base from V and 2 bases from J, with 7 bases between. Germline V gene data show CDR1 as KGHSH and CDR2 as LQKENI. The CDR3 DNA is TGTGCCAGCTCACCACAGGCGAACACAGATACGCAGTATTTT. It is translated as CASSPQANTDTQYF.

This chain connects TRBV4-1 to TRBJ1-6, with D possibly matching TRBD1 (5 bases). This CDR3 contains 16 residues. The V end lost 1 base, the J end lost 4 bases, and 11 bases lay between the germline ends. Looked up from germline, CDR1 is MGHRA and CDR2 is YSYEKL. The CDR3 DNA sequence: TGCGCCAGCAGCCAAGCAGAGGGGCGGTATAATTCACCCCTCCACTTT. Amino acids: CASSQAEGRYNSPLHF.

This clonotype has at least ten counts. This chain links TRBV11-2 with TRBJ2-3; a weak D match, TRBD2 (6 bases). Trimming cost V 5 bases and J 12 bases, with 18 bases left between them. Germline V gene sequence: CDR1 SGHAT, CDR2 FQNNGV. The CDR3 spans 13 residues. The CDR3 loop reads CASSPSGSVVQYF. The DNA for the CDR3 is TGTGCCAGCAGCCCCTCCGGGAGCGTAGTCCAGTATTTT.

This clonotype was detected ten times or more. The CDR3 nucleotides read TGTGCCAGCAGCACCACCTCGGGGCGGGAGACCCAGTACTTC. Its protein is CASSTTSGRETQYF. J is TRBJ2-5 and V is TRBV3-1; D assignment may be TRBD1 or TRBD2 (5 bases each). In germline, CDR1 is LGHDT, CDR2 YNNKEL (reference sequence). This CDR3 contains 14 residues. Trimming cost V 5 bases and J 5 bases, with 15 bases left between them.

This clonotype was picked up many times. The chain couples TRBV30 to TRBJ1-1; weak D call: TRBD1 (6 bases). This CDR3 is built from 12 residues. Germline V gene sequence: CDR1 GTSNPN, CDR2 SVGIG (reference sequence). Trimming removed 4 bases from V and 6 bases from J, with 12 bases in between. The CDR3 loop is CAWIGGRSEAFF. The CDR3, as DNA: TGTGCCTGGATCGGGGGGCGATCTGAAGCTTTCTTT.

This clonotype was counted ten times or more. This CDR3 reads CASSLGPSNEKLFF. For the CDR3, the DNA is TGCGCCAGCAGCTTGGGACCGTCTAATGAAAAACTGTTTTTT. V gene TRBV5-1 combines with J gene TRBJ1-4, with D uncertain. The CDR3 runs to 14 residues. Germline CDR1 and CDR2: SGHRS and YFSETQ. Trimming shortened V by 0 bases and J by 3 bases, and 6 bases separated the two germline ends.

The chain recombines TRBV20-1 with TRBJ2-5; 9 positions agree with TRBD1. Germline CDR1 is DFQATT and CDR2 is SNEGSKA (reference sequence). The CDR3 is 13 residues long. The V gene end was trimmed by 3 bases and the J gene end by 4 bases; junction bases not matched to a gene: 3. CDR3 in amino acids: CSARMDRGETQYF. CDR3 nucleotide sequence: TGCAGTGCTAGGATGGACAGGGGAGAGACCCAGTACTTC.

This chain links TRBV12-3 or TRBV12-4 with TRBJ1-1; TRBD1 aligns across 7 bases. V shed 6 bases and J 3 bases; nucleotides not matched to a gene: 10. CDR3 length: 15 amino acids. CDR3: CASSRARGQHTEAFF. The CDR3 DNA reads TGTGCCAGCAGCCGGGCTAGGGGACAGCACACTGAAGCTTTCTTT.

The V and J genes are TRBV29-1 and TRBJ2-1; 8 nucleotides match TRBD2. CDR3 length: 16 residues. Germline V gives CDR1 SQVTM, CDR2 ANQGSEA. The V and J ends lost 0 bases and 3 bases, in that order; junction bases with no gene match: 7. The CDR3 is CSVEDLEREIYNEQFF. In nucleotides, the CDR3 is TGCAGCGTTGAAGACCTGGAGCGGGAGATCTACAATGAGCAGTTCTTC.

This clonotype was counted a few times. The rearrangement joins TRBV6-1 to TRBJ1-2; D possibly corresponds to TRBD1 (6 bases). V was trimmed by 0 bases and J by 4 bases, leaving 9 bases between them. Germline-derived CDR1 and CDR2 are MNHNS and SASEGT. The CDR3 loop spans 14 amino acids. This CDR3 reads CASSEAWGAYGYTF. CDR3 sequence (DNA): TGTGCCAGCAGTGAAGCTTGGGGGGCCTATGGCTACACCTTC.

V gene TRBV5-5 combines with J gene TRBJ1-5; tentatively, D is TRBD1 (5 bases). V was clipped by 0 bases and J by 4 bases, with 11 bases between them. The V gene's germline CDR1 is SGHKS and CDR2 YYEKEE (reference sequence). The CDR3 runs 15 residues. The CDR3 DNA sequence: TGTGCCAGCAGCTTGGTCCTTCAGGGAAATCAGCCCCAGCATTTT. It encodes CASSLVLQGNQPQHF. Together with reference TRBV5-5 and TRBJ1-5, the CDR3 gives the full variable domain: DAGVTQSPTHLIKTRGQQVTLRCSPISGHKSVSWYQQVLGQGPQFIFQYYEKEERGRGNFPDRFSARQFPNYSSELNVNALLLGDSALYLCASSLVLQGNQPQHFGDGTRLSIL.

The chain links TRBV28 to TRBJ2-6; D perhaps matches TRBD1 (5 bases). The CDR3 totals 15 residues. V lost 6 bases to trimming and J lost 2 bases, with 11 bases between them. Germline-derived CDR1 and CDR2 are MDHEN and SYDVKM. Here the CDR3 DNA reads TGTGCCAGCAGCTCGATAGGGGCTGGGGCCAACGTCCTGACTTTC. Encoded protein: CASSSIGAGANVLTF.

The gene calls are TRBV28 and TRBJ2-7; 8 bases agree with TRBD1. The CDR3 contains 15 residues. J was trimmed by 2 bases and V by 2 bases; bases with no gene match: 5. Germline-derived CDR1 and CDR2 are MDHEN and SYDVKM. CDR3 sequence (DNA): TGTGCCAGCAGTTTACAGGGGGCAAACACCTACGAGCAGTACTTC. It specifies CASSLQGANTYEQYF.

In its sample, this clonotype was seen many times. The gene calls are TRBV12-3 or TRBV12-4 and TRBJ1-2, with D possibly being TRBD1 (5 bases). The CDR3 covers 13 residues. Trimming cost V 2 bases and J 8 bases, with 12 bases left between them. The CDR3 region is CASSLRQIPGYTF. The CDR3 DNA follows: TGTGCCAGCAGTTTAAGACAGATCCCGGGCTACACCTTC.

This clonotype has at least ten counts. The genes are TRBV27 and TRBJ1-1; no definite D call. The ends were cut back, 3 bases at V and 4 bases at J, with 15 bases in the middle. The CDR3 consists of 15 residues. Germline CDR1 is MNHEY and CDR2 is SMNVEV (reference sequence). Here the CDR3 DNA reads TGTGCCAGCAGTTTCCTGACAAACGTAGGCACTGAAGCTTTCTTT. Translated: CASSFLTNVGTEAFF.

This clonotype was seen a handful of times. The gene calls are TRBV27 and TRBJ2-1, with TRBD2 matching over 13 bases. J lost 2 bases, V lost 6 bases, and 7 bases had no gene match. Germline CDR1 is MNHEY and CDR2 is SMNVEV (reference sequence). This CDR3 contains 17 residues. The CDR3: CASREGTSGTTYNEQFF. For the CDR3, the DNA is TGTGCCAGCAGAGAAGGGACTAGCGGGACAACCTACAATGAGCAGTTCTTC.